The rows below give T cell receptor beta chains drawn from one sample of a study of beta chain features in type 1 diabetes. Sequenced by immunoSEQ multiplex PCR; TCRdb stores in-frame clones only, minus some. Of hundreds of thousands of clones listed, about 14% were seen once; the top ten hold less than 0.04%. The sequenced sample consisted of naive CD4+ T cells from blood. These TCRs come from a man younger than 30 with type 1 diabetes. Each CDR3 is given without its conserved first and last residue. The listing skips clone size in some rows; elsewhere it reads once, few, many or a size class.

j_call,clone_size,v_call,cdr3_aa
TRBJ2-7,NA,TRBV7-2,ASSSLGYEQY
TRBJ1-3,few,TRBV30,AWRIDRGSGNTIY
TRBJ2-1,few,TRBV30,AWSPQYGNEQF
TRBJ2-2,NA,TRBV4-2,ASSQELGSPQAGELF
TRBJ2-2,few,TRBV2,ASKRLAGDPGELF
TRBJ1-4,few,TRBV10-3,AISPTGTGGEKLF
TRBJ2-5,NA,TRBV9,ASSERGGGRARETQY
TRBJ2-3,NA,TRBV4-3,ASSPDRDTDTQY
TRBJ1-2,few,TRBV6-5,ASSYDRGSYGYT
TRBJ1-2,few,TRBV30,AWSVPASGGGYT
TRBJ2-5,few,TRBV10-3,AISELGVETQY
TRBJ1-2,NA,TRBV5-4,ASSFITRGRDYGYT
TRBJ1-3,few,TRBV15,ATRTAGRSGNTIY
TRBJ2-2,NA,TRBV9,ASSVEDSGNGELF
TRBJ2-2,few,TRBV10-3,AIGSSNAGAMGELF
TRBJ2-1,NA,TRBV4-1,ASSQGGGVTSYNEQF
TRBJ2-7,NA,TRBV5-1,ASSPGSGYEQY
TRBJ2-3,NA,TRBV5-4,ASSGGTSERTDTQY
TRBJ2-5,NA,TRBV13,ASSLAPGREETQY
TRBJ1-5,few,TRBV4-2,ASSQDWAANQPQH
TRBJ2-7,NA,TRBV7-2,ASSLRGGNSYEQY
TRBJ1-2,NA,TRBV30,AWNQFRDSHGYT
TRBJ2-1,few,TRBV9,ASSSADYNEQF
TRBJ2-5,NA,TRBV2,ASSGLETQY
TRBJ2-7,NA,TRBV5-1,ASSPRTGATYEQY
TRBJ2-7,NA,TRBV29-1,SVGGQGATHEQY
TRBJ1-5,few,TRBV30,AWTQGRISNQPQH
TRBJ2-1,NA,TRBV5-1,ASSSGQGNSYNEQF
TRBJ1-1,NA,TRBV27,ASSLRGYNTEAF
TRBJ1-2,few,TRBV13,ASSSRTNYGYT
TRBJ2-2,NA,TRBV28,ASSREGLSGELF
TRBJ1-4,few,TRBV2,ANAGHGNEKLF
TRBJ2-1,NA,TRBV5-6,ASSLIADEQF
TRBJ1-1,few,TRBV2,ASSKRDPNTEAF
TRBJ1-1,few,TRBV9,ASSRMRAGGTEAF
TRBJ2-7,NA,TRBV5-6,ASSLAPSGSSYEQY
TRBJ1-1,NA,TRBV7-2,ASTPGRVNTEAF
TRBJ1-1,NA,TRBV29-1,SGGQARTEAF
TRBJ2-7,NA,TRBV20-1,SVPLNYEQY